These 22 T cell receptor beta chains originate from one sample sequenced in a study of Ad26.COV2.S vaccination and SARS-CoV-2 variants. The sample's treatment: roughly 18 received Ad26.COV2.S at low or high dose, single or two shots; several received placebo; per-sample allocation not given. Sampling was performed 63 days after the first vaccine or placebo injection. Data came from immunoSEQ multiplex PCR; TCRdb stores just in-frame clones and leaves some out. This table holds 300,000 to 400,000 clones, around 89% found once. The sample here was peripheral blood, taken in a trial of Ad26.COV2.S vaccine versus placebo. All receptors come from a person aged 18 to 59 who received the Ad26.COV2.S COVID-19 vaccine or a placebo.

The J gene is TRBJ2-7, the V gene TRBV6-5; the D gene is possibly TRBD2 (6 bases). The CDR3 contains 14 residues. Germline V gene sequence: CDR1 MNHEY, CDR2 SVGAGI. The ends were cut back, 0 bases at V and 6 bases at J, with 12 bases in the middle. The CDR3, as DNA: TGTGCCAGCAGTTACTCGAAGGGAGGCGCCGAGCAGTACTTC. It codes for CASSYSKGGAEQYF.

The J gene is TRBJ1-5, the V gene TRBV19; D is possibly TRBD1 (6 bases). The V and J ends lost 7 bases and 3 bases respectively, with 10 bases between them. The CDR3 covers 13 residues. Looked up from germline, CDR1 is LNHDA and CDR2 is SQIVND (reference sequence). The CDR3 sequence is CASMDRFNQPQHF. The DNA for the CDR3 is TGTGCCAGTATGGACAGATTCAATCAGCCCCAGCATTTT.

V is TRBV6-5 and J is TRBJ2-7; 9 positions match TRBD1. The CDR3 consists of 15 residues. V shed 5 bases, J shed 7 bases, and the junction held 12 bases outside the gene matches. CDR1 MNHEY and CDR2 SVGAGI come from the germline V gene. The CDR3 DNA reads TGTGCCAGCAGTACGCGTCCCGGGACAGGGAATGAGCAGTACTTC. Its translation: CASSTRPGTGNEQYF.

V and J are TRBV19 and TRBJ1-5; the match to TRBD1 covers 11 bases. CDR3 length: 18 amino acids. The junction had 14 bases not matched to a gene; V was cut back by 4 bases and J by 6 bases. Germline V CDR1 and CDR2: LNHDA, SQIVND (reference sequence). The CDR3: CASSTHRGQGALFQPQHF. In DNA form, the CDR3 reads TGTGCCAGTAGTACGCACCGAGGACAGGGGGCCCTCTTTCAGCCCCAGCATTTT.

The J gene is TRBJ2-3, the V gene TRBV5-3, with D possibly TRBD2 on 6 matching bases. TRBV5-3 is treated as an ORF (open reading frame) with a function not yet certain. CDR3 length equals 15 residues. Trimming removed 2 bases from V and 4 bases from J, with 14 bases in between. DNA of the CDR3: TGTGCCAGAAGCTTATGGGGGGTTGGTTCAGATACGCAGTATTTT. The encoded protein is CARSLWGVGSDTQYF.

J is TRBJ1-1 and V is TRBV6-5; 9 nucleotides line up with TRBD1. Germline assignment: CDR1 MNHEY and CDR2 SVGAGI. The CDR3 is 15 residues long. With V trimmed by 6 bases and J by 4 bases, 9 bases remained unmatched. The CDR3 reads CASRWDRERGTEAFF. The CDR3 nucleotides are TGTGCCAGCAGGTGGGACAGGGAAAGGGGCACTGAAGCTTTCTTT.

V usage is TRBV7-9 and J usage is TRBJ1-5, with 10 bases identical to TRBD1. Germline lookup yields CDR1 SEHNR and CDR2 FQNEAQ (reference sequence). The CDR3 runs to 15 residues. The trim removed 3 bases at V and 6 bases at J, leaving 5 bases unmatched. The CDR3 DNA reads as TGTGCCAGCAGCTTGGGGACAGGGGAAGGTCAGCCCCAGCATTTT. It codes for CASSLGTGEGQPQHF.

The rearrangement links TRBV9 to TRBJ2-7; 8 bases are a match to TRBD2. The CDR3 covers 15 residues. Germline V lookup: CDR1 SGDLS, CDR2 YYNGEE. Trimming at V came to 0 bases and at J to 5 bases, leaving 7 bases not matched to a gene. CDR3 protein: CASSVDPGGHDEQYF. CDR3 DNA: TGTGCCAGCAGCGTAGACCCGGGGGGGCACGACGAGCAGTACTTC.

This clone was recorded only once. CDR3: CASSSPLTDTQYF. The CDR3 DNA follows: TGTGCCAGCAGCTCACCGTTAACAGATACGCAGTATTTT. The chain links TRBV9 to TRBJ2-3, with no clear D. Germline-derived CDR1 and CDR2 are SGDLS and YYNGEE. The V and J ends lost 4 bases and 3 bases respectively, with 9 bases between them. CDR3 length equals 13 residues.

The gene calls are TRBV5-6 and TRBJ1-1, with 9 nucleotides matching TRBD1. Germline trimming cut 5 bases from V and 3 bases from J; bases unmatched to any gene: 5. Germline CDR1 reads SGHDT; CDR2 reads YYEEEE. This CDR3 region has 14 residues. CDR3 DNA: TGTGCCAGCAGGCCTGACAGGGGGTACACTGAAGCTTTCTTT. This encodes CASRPDRGYTEAFF.

This sequence joins TRBV24-1 and TRBJ2-7; D is unclear. The CDR3 runs 13 residues. The germline gives CDR1 KGHDR, CDR2 SFDVKD. The V and J ends lost 3 bases and 4 bases respectively, with 9 bases between them. CDR3 loop: CATSDSITYEQYF. CDR3 nucleotide sequence: TGTGCCACCAGTGATAGTATAACTTACGAGCAGTACTTC.

The genes are TRBV28 and TRBJ1-3; a possible D gene is TRBD1 (5 bases). Trimming took 6 bases from V and 4 from J, leaving 13 bases between them. The CDR3 runs to 14 residues. Germline V lookup: CDR1 MDHEN, CDR2 SYDVKM. CDR3 amino acids: CASRLRAGGNTIYF. CDR3 sequence (DNA): TGTGCCAGCAGACTCAGGGCGGGCGGAAACACCATATATTTT.

The chain recombines TRBV6-5 with TRBJ2-1; 11 nucleotides line up with TRBD1. Germline V lookup: CDR1 MNHEY, CDR2 SVGAGI. Trimming cost V 5 bases and J 4 bases; bases outside gene matches: 4. CDR3 length equals 15 residues. The CDR3 region is CASSQDRGLYNEQFF. As DNA, the CDR3 is TGTGCCAGCAGTCAGGACAGGGGGCTTTACAATGAGCAGTTCTTC.

The chain has TRBV2 and TRBJ1-4; 8 bases fit TRBD1. V dropped 2 bases and J dropped 4; count of bases not matched to a gene: 6. The CDR3 length is 16 residues. Germline V gives CDR1 SNHLY, CDR2 FYNNEI. The CDR3 sequence: CASSELGTGVNEKLFF. CDR3 DNA sequence: TGTGCCAGCAGTGAATTGGGGACAGGAGTTAATGAAAAACTGTTTTTT.

V usage is TRBV2 and J usage is TRBJ2-3; 14 bases align to TRBD2. The CDR3 covers 16 residues. The V gene's germline CDR1 is SNHLY and CDR2 FYNNEI. The ends lost 1 base at V and 7 bases at J; junction bases unmatched: 4. The CDR3: CASSEVGLAGVHTQYF. The CDR3 DNA is TGTGCCAGCAGTGAAGTGGGACTAGCGGGAGTCCATACGCAGTATTTT.

The chain uses TRBV7-2 and TRBJ2-7; D is uncertain. Germline assignment: CDR1 SGHTA and CDR2 FQGNSA. Trimming took 2 bases from V and 3 from J, leaving 11 bases between them. This CDR3 region has 14 residues. This chain's CDR3 is CASSLLSHIYEQYF. In DNA form, the CDR3 reads TGTGCCAGCAGCTTACTTAGCCACATCTACGAGCAGTACTTC.

This chain uses TRBV6-5 with TRBJ2-4; a weak D match, TRBD1 (6 bases). This CDR3 is built from 15 residues. Between the trimmed V and J ends, which lost 6 bases and 7 bases, there was a span of 19 bases. The germline CDR1 and CDR2 sequences are MNHEY and SVGAGI. CDR3 residues: CASRDFVRDTNIQYF. The CDR3 bases are TGTGCCAGCAGAGACTTCGTCCGGGACACTAACATTCAGTACTTC.

This chain joins TRBV11-2 and TRBJ2-7, with D possibly called TRBD1 or TRBD2 (5 bases each). Trimming removed 5 bases from V and 0 bases from J, with 20 bases in between. CDR1 and CDR2 (germline): SGHAT, FQNNGV. This CDR3 contains 17 residues. The CDR3 region is CASSPSSGQESSYEQYF. CDR3 coding DNA: TGTGCCAGCAGCCCTAGCTCGGGGCAGGAGAGCTCCTACGAGCAGTACTTC.

The chain has TRBV6-5 and TRBJ1-6; a possible D gene is TRBD1 (5 bases). Trimming pared 5 bases from V and 8 bases from J, leaving 7 bases between. The germline V gene encodes CDR1 MNHEY and CDR2 SVGAGI. The CDR3 consists of 12 residues. CDR3 region: CASSQGDSPLHF. The CDR3 region has the DNA TGTGCCAGCAGTCAGGGCGATTCACCCCTCCACTTT.

This chain links TRBV4-2 with TRBJ2-7; no firm D call. Trimming removed 0 bases from V and 3 bases from J, with 12 bases in between. The germline V gene encodes CDR1 LGHNA and CDR2 YNFKEQ. The CDR3 is 15 amino acids. The CDR3 here is CASSQEREINYEQYF. In nucleotides, the CDR3 is TGTGCCAGCAGCCAAGAAAGAGAAATCAACTACGAGCAGTACTTC.

The chain joins TRBV30 to TRBJ1-1; D not certain. CDR1 GTSNPN and CDR2 SVGIG come from the germline V gene (reference sequence). The CDR3 is made up of 13 amino acids. V was clipped by 2 bases and J by 1 base, with 8 bases between them. DNA for the CDR3: TGTGCCTGGAGTTACGGCCGGAACACTGAAGCTTTCTTT. Encoded protein: CAWSYGRNTEAFF.

Concerning this clone itself: Other DNA sequences from this sample encode an identical CDR3 as well. The chain combines TRBV20-1 with TRBJ2-3; unclear D gene. Trimming removed 4 bases at V and 2 bases at J, with 4 bases between. There are 11 residues in the CDR3. Germline V gene data show CDR1 as DFQATT and CDR2 as SNEGSKA (reference sequence). This CDR3 reads CSATPTDTQYF. The CDR3 region has the DNA TGCAGTGCTACCCCCACAGATACGCAGTATTTT.